One sample yielded the 10 T cell receptor beta chains listed below, sequenced in a study of Ad26.COV2.S vaccination and SARS-CoV-2 variants. Clones were read by immunoSEQ multiplex PCR, and TCRdb kept only the in-frame ones, dropping some. This table holds around 400,000 clones, about 80% found once. Treatment here: approximately 18 received Ad26.COV2.S at low or high dose, single or two shots; several received placebo; per-sample allocation not given. The investigators took samples on day 63 after the first vaccine or placebo injection. The material sequenced was peripheral blood, taken in a trial of Ad26.COV2.S vaccine versus placebo. The receptor source for this set is a person between 18 and 60 years old who received the Ad26.COV2.S COVID-19 vaccine or a placebo.

This clone was found a few times. The rearrangement links TRBV11-3 to TRBJ2-3; possibly TRBD2 for D (6 bases). V lost 1 base and J lost 5, with 25 bases in between. This CDR3 has 19 residues. CDR1 is SGHNT and CDR2 is YENEEA in the germline V gene. The CDR3 loop reads CASSLVPPRTGGSEDTQYF. The CDR3 bases are TGTGCCAGCAGCTTAGTCCCACCTCGTACAGGAGGGTCAGAAGATACGCAGTATTTT. The full variable domain, rest sourced from reference TRBV11-3 and TRBJ2-3, is EAGVVQSPRYKIIEKKQPVAFWCNPISGHNTLYWYLQNLGQGPELLIRYENEEAVDDSQLPKDRFSAERLKGVDSTLKIQPAELGDSAVYLCASSLVPPRTGGSEDTQYFGPGTRLTVL.

A remark on this clone: An end of the junction differs from the germline gene, which may be a read error. Other DNA sequences in the same sample also yield this CDR3. This chain uses TRBV15 with TRBJ2-2; D possibly corresponds to TRBD1 (5 bases). Per the germline V gene, CDR1 is LNHNV and CDR2 is YYDKDF (reference sequence). The CDR3 covers 17 residues. The CDR3 DNA reads as TGTGCTACCAGCAGTCCCTGGAAGGGGAAGGGCACCGGGGAGCTGTTTTTT. It specifies CATSSPWKGKGTGELFF. The complete variable domain, with remaining parts taken from reference TRBV15 and TRBJ2-2, reads DAMVIQNPRYQVTQFGKPVTLSCSQTLNHNVMYWYQQKSSQAPKLLFHYYDKDFNNEADTPDNFQSRRPNTSFCFLDIRSPGLGDTAMYLCATSSPWKGKGTGELFFGEGSRLTVL.

The chain links TRBV4-3 to TRBJ2-2; D is uncertain. Germline assignment: CDR1 LGHNA and CDR2 YSLEER. The CDR3 spans 16 residues. With 4 bases removed from V and 4 bases from J, the gap between germline ends came to 16 bases. CDR3 DNA: TGCGCCAGCAGCCCCTTAGAGACTGGATCCACCGGGGAGCTGTTTTTT. This sequence encodes CASSPLETGSTGELFF.

The chain is built from TRBV6-5 and TRBJ1-2; TRBD1 agrees at 7 bases. The V and J ends lost 0 bases and 4 bases, in that order; junction bases with no gene match: 8. The CDR3 totals 16 residues. Per the germline V gene, CDR1 is MNHEY and CDR2 is SVGAGI. CDR3 amino acids: CASSYSLDRALYGYTF. For the CDR3, the DNA is TGTGCCAGCAGTTACTCCCTAGACAGGGCCCTCTATGGCTACACCTTC.

This chain links TRBV12-3 or TRBV12-4 with TRBJ2-1, with unresolved D. The CDR3 runs to 11 residues. Trimming removed 2 bases from V and 6 bases from J, with 2 bases in between. The CDR3 coding sequence is TGTGCCAGCAGTTTAATCAATGAGCAGTTCTTC. This sequence encodes CASSLINEQFF.

V usage is TRBV19 and J usage is TRBJ2-7; 9 nucleotides match TRBD2. This CDR3 has 15 amino acids. CDR1 LNHDA and CDR2 SQIVND come from the germline V gene (reference sequence). The ends lost 5 bases at V and 3 bases at J; junction bases unmatched: 8. The DNA for the CDR3 is TGTGCCAGTAGTCCGTATAGCGGGAGTAACTACGAGCAGTACTTC. Protein: CASSPYSGSNYEQYF.

The rearrangement links TRBV5-1 to TRBJ2-7, with no clear D. The V gene lost 0 bases and the J gene lost 2 bases, with 15 bases spanning the gap. CDR1 is SGHRS, CDR2 YFSETQ, per germline. This CDR3 is built from 16 residues. DNA of the CDR3: TGCGCCAGCAGCTTGGGCTCGGTAGAGCCCACCTACGAGCAGTACTTC. Translated: CASSLGSVEPTYEQYF.

This clone has more than one count but fewer than ten. The chain employs TRBV7-2 and TRBJ1-5; possibly TRBD1 for D (6 bases). The germline V gene has CDR1 SGHTA and CDR2 FQGNSA. The V end lost 1 base, the J end lost 2 bases, and 9 bases lay between the germline ends. CDR3 length: 15 residues. As DNA, the CDR3 is TGTGCCAGCAGCTTAGGGCGACAGGGCAATCAGCCCCAGCATTTT. Protein sequence: CASSLGRQGNQPQHF.

The V call is TRBV6-6, the J call TRBJ1-3; D is ambiguous. CDR1 and CDR2 (germline): MNHNY, SVGAGI (reference sequence). Deletions cut 2 bases from V and 6 bases from J, with 2 bases between. CDR3 length: 11 amino acids. DNA of the CDR3: TGTGCCAGCAGTTACGTAAACACCATATATTTT. Residues: CASSYVNTIYF.

The chain has TRBV19 and TRBJ1-1; no firm D call. Looked up from germline, CDR1 is LNHDA and CDR2 is SQIVND (reference sequence). V lost 6 bases, J lost 1 base, and 12 bases lay in between. CDR3 size: 14 residues. DNA of the CDR3: TGTGCCAGTAGAGAAGGGAGGGCGAACACTGAAGCTTTCTTT. Translation: CASREGRANTEAFF.